The 6 T cell receptor beta chains given below trace back to one sample, sequenced in a study of blood T cell repertoires in COVID-19. The repertoire was sequenced with immunoSEQ multiplex PCR; TCRdb's copy has only in-frame clones and lacks some. The sample includes roughly 140,000 clones, roughly 88% seen only once; the top ten take 1.2%. What was sequenced was PBMCs or T cells enriched from blood (not recorded which). The receptor source for this set is a woman aged 25 to 39 with acute COVID-19.

The chain couples TRBV5-1 to TRBJ1-6, with 8 bases fitting TRBD1. Germline CDR1 is SGHRS and CDR2 is YFSETQ. There are 16 residues in the CDR3. V was pared by 3 bases and J by 5 bases, with 7 bases of the junction left unmatched. The CDR3 DNA sequence: TGCGCCAGCAGCTACCAAGGACAGGGTAATAATTCACCCCTCCACTTT. It specifies CASSYQGQGNNSPLHF.

CDR3 nucleotide sequence: TGTGCCAGCAGTGAAACAGGGAGGGGGACCTACGAGCAGTACTTC. It codes for CASSETGRGTYEQYF. V gene TRBV25-1 combines with J gene TRBJ2-7; D perhaps matches TRBD2 (7 bases). The CDR3 is 15 amino acids. Per germline, CDR1 MGHDK and CDR2 SYGVNS. The ends were cut back, 2 bases at V and 2 bases at J, with 13 bases in the middle.

The V and J genes are TRBV6-5 and TRBJ2-7, with 7 bases aligning to TRBD1. V trimming: 6 bases; J trimming: 0 bases; junction bases outside the gene matches: 8. Germline CDR1 reads MNHEY; CDR2 reads SVGAGI. CDR3 length equals 15 residues. DNA for the CDR3: TGTGCCAGCAGACAAGGACAGGCTTACTCCTACGAGCAGTACTTC. As protein: CASRQGQAYSYEQYF.

This clone was observed a handful of times. The V call is TRBV6-4, the J call TRBJ2-2; 13 nucleotides line up with TRBD2. Germline V lookup: CDR1 MRHNA, CDR2 SNTAGT. The trim removed 0 bases at V and 5 bases at J, leaving 3 bases unmatched. The CDR3 spans 17 residues. The CDR3 spells CASSDSGLAGTTGELFF. CDR3 bases: TGTGCCAGCAGTGACTCGGGACTAGCGGGAACAACCGGGGAGCTGTTTTTT.

The chain links TRBV5-1 to TRBJ2-7; TRBD2 agrees at 12 bases. This CDR3 contains 20 residues. The germline gives CDR1 SGHRS, CDR2 YFSETQ. V lost 4 bases and J lost 2; bases outside the gene matches: 19. The CDR3 bases are TGCGCCAGCAGCCCTTTTTTCGGGCTAGCGGGAGGGTCCCAACCCTACGAGCAGTACTTC. Translating gives CASSPFFGLAGGSQPYEQYF.

This chain uses TRBV30 with TRBJ2-1, with 14 bases lining up with TRBD2. With 5 bases clipped from V and 5 bases from J, the junction kept 8 bases outside the gene matches. The CDR3 runs to 16 residues. Germline CDR1 is GTSNPN and CDR2 is SVGIG (reference sequence). Here the CDR3 DNA reads TGTGCCTGGGCCGGGACTAGCGGGAGATTAAACAATGAGCAGTTCTTC. Translating it yields CAWAGTSGRLNNEQFF.